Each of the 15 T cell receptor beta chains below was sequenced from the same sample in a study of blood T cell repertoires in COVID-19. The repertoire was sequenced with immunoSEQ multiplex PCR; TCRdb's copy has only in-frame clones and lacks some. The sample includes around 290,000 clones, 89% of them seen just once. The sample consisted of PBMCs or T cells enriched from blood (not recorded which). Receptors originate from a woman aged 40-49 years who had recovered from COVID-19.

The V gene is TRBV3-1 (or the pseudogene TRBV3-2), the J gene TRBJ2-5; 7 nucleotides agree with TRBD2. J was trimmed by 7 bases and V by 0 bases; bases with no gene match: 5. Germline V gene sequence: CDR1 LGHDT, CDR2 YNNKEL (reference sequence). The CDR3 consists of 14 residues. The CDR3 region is CASSQEFSGGTQYF. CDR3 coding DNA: TGTGCCAGCAGCCAAGAGTTCTCGGGGGGGACCCAGTACTTC.

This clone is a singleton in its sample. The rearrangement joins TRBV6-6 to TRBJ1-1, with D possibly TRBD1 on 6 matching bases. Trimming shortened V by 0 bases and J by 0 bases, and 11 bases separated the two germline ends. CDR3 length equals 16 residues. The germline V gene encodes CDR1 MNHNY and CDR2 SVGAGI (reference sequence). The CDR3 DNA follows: TGTGCCAGCAGTTACTCGACAGGCGACATGAACACTGAAGCTTTCTTT. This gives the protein CASSYSTGDMNTEAFF.

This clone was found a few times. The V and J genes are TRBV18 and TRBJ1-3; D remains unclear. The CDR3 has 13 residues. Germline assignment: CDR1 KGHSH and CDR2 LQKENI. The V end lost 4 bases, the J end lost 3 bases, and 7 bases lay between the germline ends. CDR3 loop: CASSRSNGNTIYF. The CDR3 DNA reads TGTGCCAGCTCACGCTCTAATGGAAACACCATATATTTT.

CDR3 in amino acids: CASSPGQGELFF. The CDR3 bases are TGCGCCAGCAGCCCGGGACAGGGTGAACTGTTTTTT. The chain employs TRBV5-1 and TRBJ1-4, with 9 bases matching TRBD1. Germline trimming cut 4 bases from V and 12 bases from J; bases unmatched to any gene: 4. The CDR3 extends over 12 amino acids. Germline assignment: CDR1 SGHRS and CDR2 YFSETQ.

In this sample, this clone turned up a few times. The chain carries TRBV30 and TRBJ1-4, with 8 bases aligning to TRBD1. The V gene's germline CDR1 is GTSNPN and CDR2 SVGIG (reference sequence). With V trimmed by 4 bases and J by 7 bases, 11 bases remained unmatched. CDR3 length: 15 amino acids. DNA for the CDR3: TGTGCCTGGACCGCCGGGCAGGGGGCTACTGAAAAACTGTTTTTT. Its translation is CAWTAGQGATEKLFF.

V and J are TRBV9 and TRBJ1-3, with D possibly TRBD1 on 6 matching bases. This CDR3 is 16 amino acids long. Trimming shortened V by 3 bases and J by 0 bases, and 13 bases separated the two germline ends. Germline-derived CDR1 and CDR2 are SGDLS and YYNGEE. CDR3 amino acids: CASSEGRQDSGNTIYF. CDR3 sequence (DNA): TGTGCCAGCAGCGAGGGACGACAGGACTCTGGAAACACCATATATTTT. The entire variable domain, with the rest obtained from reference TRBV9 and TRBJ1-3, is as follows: DSGVTQTPKHLITATGQRVTLRCSPRSGDLSVYWYQQSLDQGLQFLIQYYNGEERAKGNILERFSAQQFPDLHSELNLSSLELGDSALYFCASSEGRQDSGNTIYFGEGSWLTVV.

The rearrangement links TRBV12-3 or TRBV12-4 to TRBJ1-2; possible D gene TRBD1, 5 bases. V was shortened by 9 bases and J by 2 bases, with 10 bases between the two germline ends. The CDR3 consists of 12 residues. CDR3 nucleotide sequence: TGTGCCAGTCGGGGACTGAACTATGGCTACACCTTC. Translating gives CASRGLNYGYTF.

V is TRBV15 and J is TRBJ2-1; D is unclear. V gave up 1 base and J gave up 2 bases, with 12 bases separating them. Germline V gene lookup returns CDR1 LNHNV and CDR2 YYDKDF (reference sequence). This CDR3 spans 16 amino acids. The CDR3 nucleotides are TGTGCCACCAGCAGAGTTCGCAGGTCTACCTACAATGAGCAGTTCTTC. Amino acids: CATSRVRRSTYNEQFF.

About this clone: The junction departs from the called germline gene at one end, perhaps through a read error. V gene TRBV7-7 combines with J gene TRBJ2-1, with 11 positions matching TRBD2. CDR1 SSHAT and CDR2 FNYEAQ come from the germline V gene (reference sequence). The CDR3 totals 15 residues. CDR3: CASSPTSGTYNEQFF. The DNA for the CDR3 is TGTGCTAGCAGCCCGACTAGCGGGACCTACAATGAGCAGTTCTTC.

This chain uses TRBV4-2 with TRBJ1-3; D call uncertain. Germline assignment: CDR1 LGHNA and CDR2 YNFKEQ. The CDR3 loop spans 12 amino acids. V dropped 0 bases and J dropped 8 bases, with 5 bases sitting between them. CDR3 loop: CASSQEQYTIYF. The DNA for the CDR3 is TGTGCCAGCAGCCAAGAACAGTACACCATATATTTT.

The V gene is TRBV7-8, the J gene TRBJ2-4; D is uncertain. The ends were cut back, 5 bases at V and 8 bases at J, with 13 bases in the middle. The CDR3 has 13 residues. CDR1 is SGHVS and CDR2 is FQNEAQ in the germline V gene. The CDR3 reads CASSARFSDIQYF. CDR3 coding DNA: TGTGCCAGCAGCGCCCGATTTTCGGACATTCAGTACTTC.

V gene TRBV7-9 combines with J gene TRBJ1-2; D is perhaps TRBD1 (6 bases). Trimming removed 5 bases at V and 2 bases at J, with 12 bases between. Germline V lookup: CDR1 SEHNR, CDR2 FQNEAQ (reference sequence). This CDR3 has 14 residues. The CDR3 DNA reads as TGTGCCAGCAGCCCCAGGGGCAGGAACTATGGCTACACCTTC. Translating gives CASSPRGRNYGYTF. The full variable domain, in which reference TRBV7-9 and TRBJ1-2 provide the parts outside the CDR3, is DTGVSQNPRHKITKRGQNVTFRCDPISEHNRLYWYRQTLGQGPEFLTYFQNEAQLEKSRLLSDRFSAERPKGSFSTLEIQRTEQGDSAMYLCASSPRGRNYGYTFGSGTRLTVV.

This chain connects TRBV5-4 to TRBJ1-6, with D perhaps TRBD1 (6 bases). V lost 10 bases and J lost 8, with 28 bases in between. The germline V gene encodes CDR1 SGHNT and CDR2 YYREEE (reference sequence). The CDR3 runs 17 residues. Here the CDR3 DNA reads TGTGCCGGCCGGGACATTGGGGCTTTGGCCGAGGATTCACCCCTCCACTTT. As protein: CAGRDIGALAEDSPLHF.

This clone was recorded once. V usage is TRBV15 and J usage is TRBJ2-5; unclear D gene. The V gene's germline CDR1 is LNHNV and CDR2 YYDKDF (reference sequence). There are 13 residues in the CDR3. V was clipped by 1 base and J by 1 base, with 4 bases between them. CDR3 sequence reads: CATSRGLQETQYF. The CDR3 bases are TGTGCCACCAGCAGAGGACTCCAAGAGACCCAGTACTTC.

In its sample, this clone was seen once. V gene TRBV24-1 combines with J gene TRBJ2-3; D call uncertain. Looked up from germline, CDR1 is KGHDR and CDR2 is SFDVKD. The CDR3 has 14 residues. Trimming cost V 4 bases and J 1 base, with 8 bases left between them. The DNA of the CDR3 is TGTGCCACCAGTGACGGGTGGGGCACAGATACGCAGTATTTT. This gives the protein CATSDGWGTDTQYF.